These T cell receptor beta chains were read from a single sample in a study of CD8 T cells in ankylosing spondylitis. TCRdb re-analysed the 5' RACE reads in MiXCR, keeping a single row per CDR3 protein. Among roughly 230,000 distinct CDR3 sequences listed, roughly 8.2% were seen once. The material sequenced was blood, either unsorted or a sorted T cell fraction (not recorded which). These receptors all stem from a female donor with ankylosing spondylitis or in good health (not recorded which). Each CDR3 is given with its conserved first and last residue. Each record gives: J gene, clone size, V gene, D gene, CDR3 protein, CDR3 DNA. A D gene is named only where the DNA matches it firmly. Not every row has a clone size; where given, it reads once, few, many or a size class.

>TRBJ1-1|many|TRBV3-1|TRBD1
CASTPFGQGGGAFF
TGTGCCAGCACCCCTTTTGGACAGGGCGGTGGAGCTTTCTTT
>TRBJ2-1|many|TRBV7-9|TRBD2
CASSPGGTSGSRGEQFF
TGTGCCAGCAGCCCCGGAGGGACTAGCGGGAGTCGCGGTGAGCAGTTCTTC
>TRBJ2-1|many|TRBV3-1|TRBD2
CASSRGVAGSNEQFF
TGTGCCAGCAGCCGCGGGGTAGCGGGAAGCAATGAGCAGTTCTTC
>TRBJ2-1|few|TRBV7-2|TRBD1
CASSPRQGAYNEQFF
TGTGCCAGCAGCCCGCGACAGGGGGCTTACAATGAGCAGTTCTTC
>TRBJ2-3|many|TRBV2|TRBD2
CASSFTGLAGGSGDTQYF
TGTGCCAGCAGTTTCACCGGACTAGCGGGTGGAAGCGGAGATACGCAGTATTTT
>TRBJ1-1|-|TRBV7-9|-
CASSPVLVARNTEAFF
TGTGCCAGCAGCCCGGTCCTGGTGGCCAGGAACACTGAAGCTTTCTTT
>TRBJ2-2|many|TRBV9|-
CASSMRLGANTGELFF
TGTGCCAGCAGCATGAGACTAGGCGCGAACACCGGGGAGCTGTTTTTT
>TRBJ1-1|few|TRBV20-1|TRBD1
CLGQGKEAFF
TGCCTTGGACAGGGCAAGGAAGCTTTCTTT
>TRBJ2-1|-|TRBV6-1|-
CASNVGWGAYNEQFF
TGTGCCAGCAACGTCGGGTGGGGGGCCTACAATGAGCAGTTCTTC
>TRBJ2-2|many|TRBV20-1|TRBD2
CSARDSRLAGTGELFF
TGCAGTGCTAGAGATAGCAGATTAGCGGGTACCGGGGAGCTGTTTTTT
>TRBJ2-7|many|TRBV9|TRBD1
CASSVGQGAYEQYF
TGTGCCAGCAGCGTCGGACAGGGGGCTTACGAGCAGTACTTC
>TRBJ1-1|many|TRBV27|-
CATRTQGRTEAFF
TGTGCCACCCGGACCCAGGGACGCACTGAAGCTTTCTTT
>TRBJ2-7|many|TRBV12-3/TRBV12-4|-
CASSGATGLDEQYF
TGTGCCAGCTCTGGGGCTACCGGCTTGGACGAGCAGTACTTC
>TRBJ2-5|-|TRBV7-9|TRBD2
CASSGRLAGVVETQYF
TGTGCCAGCAGCGGGCGCCTAGCGGGAGTTGTAGAGACCCAGTACTTC
>TRBJ1-5|many|TRBV10-3|-
CAISEVVSNQPQHF
TGTGCCATCAGTGAGGTAGTTAGCAATCAGCCCCAGCATTTT
>TRBJ2-3|-|TRBV5-6|TRBD1
CAMGTGVRDTQYF
TGTGCCATGGGGACAGGGGTCCGGGATACGCAGTATTTT
>TRBJ2-5|many|TRBV7-8|TRBD2
CASSPPGLAGVTYQETQYF
TGTGCCAGCAGCCCGCCGGGACTAGCGGGAGTTACGTACCAAGAGACCCAGTACTTC
>TRBJ1-5|once|TRBV19|-
CASSTRGQPQHF
TGTGCCAGTAGTACCCGGGGGCAGCCCCAGCATTTT
>TRBJ2-2|-|TRBV7-8|-
CASSFASGNTGELFF
TGTGCCAGCAGCTTTGCTTCGGGGAACACCGGGGAGCTGTTTTTT
>TRBJ2-7|many|TRBV7-2|-
CASSFLTASYEQYF
TGTGCCAGCAGCTTCTTGACAGCCTCCTACGAGCAGTACTTC
>TRBJ2-1|many|TRBV6-2/TRBV6-3|-
CASGDRGNEQFF
TGTGCCAGCGGGGATAGGGGGAACGAGCAGTTCTTC
>TRBJ2-3|-|TRBV7-6|TRBD2
CASSSPRGSGGTDTQYF
TGTGCCAGCAGCTCACCCCGCGGGAGCGGGGGCACAGATACGCAGTATTTT
>TRBJ2-1|many|TRBV5-1|TRBD2
CASSLGSGRYNEQFF
TGCGCCAGCAGCTTGGGTAGCGGGAGGTACAATGAGCAGTTCTTC
>TRBJ1-1|many|TRBV25-1|-
CASSSSRTVFF
TGTGCCAGCAGTAGTTCCCGGACAGTCTTCTTT
>TRBJ2-1|many|TRBV5-1|TRBD1
CASSKGQGSYNEQFF
TGCGCCAGCAGCAAGGGACAGGGCTCCTACAATGAGCAGTTCTTC
>TRBJ2-1|many|TRBV5-1|-
CASSLGRGNNEQFF
TGCGCCAGCAGCTTGGGGCGGGGAAACAATGAGCAGTTCTTC
>TRBJ2-5|-|TRBV14|-
CASSQDLAGELFETQYF
TGTGCCAGCAGCCAAGATCTAGCAGGGGAATTATTCGAGACCCAGTACTTC
>TRBJ1-2|many|TRBV25-1|TRBD1
CASSDVTGEGGYTF
TGTGCCAGCAGTGATGTTACAGGGGAGGGTGGCTACACCTTC
>TRBJ2-1|many|TRBV12-3/TRBV12-4|TRBD2
CASSLTSGSDEQFF
TGTGCCAGCAGTTTGACTAGCGGGAGTGATGAGCAGTTCTTC
>TRBJ2-5|many|TRBV10-3|-
CAISPRGGQETQYF
TGTGCCATCAGCCCCAGGGGTGGACAAGAGACCCAGTACTTC
>TRBJ2-7|few|TRBV6-1|-
CASSEQAPYEQYF
TGTGCCAGCAGTGAACAGGCTCCCTACGAGCAGTACTTC
>TRBJ2-3|many|TRBV7-3|TRBD2
CASSLSTPGLAGGSDTQYF
TGTGCCAGCAGTCTTTCTACGCCGGGACTAGCGGGAGGGTCAGATACGCAGTATTTT
>TRBJ2-1|few|TRBV7-2|TRBD1
CASRRDREDEQFF
TGTGCCAGCAGGAGGGACAGGGAGGATGAGCAGTTCTTC
>TRBJ2-1|few|TRBV3-1|TRBD2
CACSRTSGSTVSYNEQFF
TGTGCCTGCAGCCGGACTAGCGGGAGCACCGTCTCCTACAATGAGCAGTTCTTC
>TRBJ2-2|many|TRBV12-3/TRBV12-4|TRBD2
CASSFLAGVRTGELFF
TGTGCCAGCAGTTTCCTAGCGGGAGTAAGGACCGGGGAGCTGTTTTTT
>TRBJ1-6|many|TRBV29-1|-
CSVVVLPYNSPLHF
TGCAGCGTTGTGGTTTTGCCCTATAATTCACCCCTCCACTTT
>TRBJ2-1|-|TRBV18|TRBD2
CASSPSSGRAGSYNEQFF
TGTGCCAGCTCACCATCTAGCGGGAGGGCCGGTTCCTACAATGAGCAGTTCTTC
>TRBJ2-2|many|TRBV6-1|TRBD2
CASSRGLAAWELFF
TGTGCCAGCAGCCGGGGACTAGCGGCTTGGGAGCTGTTTTTT
>TRBJ2-3|many|TRBV11-2|TRBD1
CASSRAGTGILVSTDTQYF
TGTGCCAGCAGCCGGGCCGGGACAGGGATACTAGTTAGCACAGATACGCAGTATTTT
>TRBJ1-2|many|TRBV11-2|-
CASRQTPIQGLYGYTF
TGTGCCAGCAGACAGACCCCTATTCAGGGCCTCTATGGCTACACCTTC
>TRBJ2-2|many|TRBV29-1|-
CSVRGAAGELFF
TGCAGCGTCAGGGGCGCAGCCGGGGAGCTGTTTTTT
>TRBJ1-3|many|TRBV6-5|-
CASSYSHREAGNTIYF
TGTGCCAGCAGTTACTCCCACAGAGAGGCTGGAAACACCATATATTTT
>TRBJ2-3|many|TRBV18|-
CASSPVGISDTQYF
TGTGCCAGCTCACCGGTCGGGATTTCGGATACGCAGTATTTT
>TRBJ2-1|many|TRBV3-2|-
CASSQSLLESYNEQFF
TGTGCCAGCAGCCAGTCCCTTCTTGAGTCCTACAATGAGCAGTTCTTC
>TRBJ2-3|many|TRBV12-3/TRBV12-4|-
CASSLRLVGDTQYF
TGTGCCAGCAGTTTGAGGCTAGTTGGAGATACGCAGTATTTT
>TRBJ2-2|few|TRBV7-2|-
CASSFGRGELFF
TGTGCCAGCAGCTTCGGGAGAGGGGAGCTGTTTTTT
>TRBJ2-7|many|TRBV20-1|-
CSALTPRGSYEQYF
TGCAGTGCCTTGACCCCACGCGGCTCCTACGAGCAGTACTTC
>TRBJ1-1|many|TRBV2|-
CASSEALPDTEAFF
TGTGCCAGCAGTGAAGCGCTCCCGGATACTGAAGCTTTCTTT
>TRBJ2-7|-|TRBV4-1|-
CASSQDSGSSYEQYF
TGCGCCAGCAGCCAAGATAGCGGCAGCTCCTACGAGCAGTACTTC
>TRBJ2-1|many|TRBV9|-
CASSVSNNNEQFF
TGTGCCAGCAGCGTGAGCAATAACAATGAGCAGTTCTTC
>TRBJ2-7|many|TRBV12-3/TRBV12-4|-
CASSLPGRSYEQYF
TGTGCCAGCAGTTTACCGGGGCGCTCCTACGAGCAGTACTTC
>TRBJ1-6|many|TRBV20-1|-
CSARSPPGTINSPLHF
TGCAGTGCTAGATCCCCTCCGGGGACAATTAATTCACCCCTCCACTTT
>TRBJ1-1|few|TRBV28|-
CASSSPWRSEAFF
TGTGCCAGCAGTTCTCCTTGGAGGTCTGAAGCTTTCTTT
>TRBJ2-3|few|TRBV12-3/TRBV12-4|TRBD1
CASGLWTGGVDTQYF
TGTGCCAGCGGCCTTTGGACAGGGGGCGTGGATACGCAGTATTTT
>TRBJ2-2|-|TRBV18|-
CASSSGAGTNTGELFF
TGTGCCAGCTCATCAGGCGCAGGGACGAACACCGGGGAGCTGTTTTTT
>TRBJ2-1|many|TRBV9|-
CASSASPKSEQFF
TGTGCCAGCAGCGCCTCCCCTAAATCAGAGCAGTTCTTC
>TRBJ2-6|many|TRBV7-9|-
CASSLGSGGINVLTF
TGTGCCAGCAGCCTAGGATCCGGGGGAATCAACGTCCTGACTTTC